This TCR beta chain appears in the sequencing data of a study of T cell responses to AZD1222 COVID-19 vaccine. Study-wide results and caveats: Nearly half of spike-specific TCRs reportedly target variant regions that are unmutated in the B.1.351 and B.1.1.7 variants. The breadth and depth of Spike-specific TCRs increased once two AZD1222 doses had been given.

The CDR3 consists of 14 residues. CDR1 is MNHEY and CDR2 is SVGAGI in the germline V gene. V shed 9 bases, J shed 7 bases, and the junction held 9 bases outside the gene matches. TCRdb keeps only in-frame clones here, not all; method: immunoSEQ multiplex PCR. The table lists around 170,000 clones, 90% of them singletons. Worth noting for this clone: The target antigen is unknown.

The chain joins TRBV6-5 to TRBJ1-6; 7 bases match TRBD1. This clonotype was obtained from an adult in good health. The sample in question was peripheral blood, obtained on day 0 of AZD1222 vaccination. In DNA, the CDR3 is TGTGCCAGTACCATCAGGGGGGGGAATTCACCCCTCCACTTT. Its protein product is CASTIRGGNSPLHF.